These T cell receptor beta chains were read from a single sample in a study of identical twins. From the 5' RACE reads, TCRdb called clonotypes with MiXCR, one entry per CDR3 protein. Of 130,000 to 150,000 distinct CDR3 sequences in the sample, approximately 4% were seen once. The material sequenced was memory T cells sorted from blood. The source of these receptors is a young man in good health. Both conserved end residues are part of each CDR3. The order of the fields is CDR3 DNA, CDR3 protein, V gene, clone size, J gene, CDR3 length, D gene. The D gene is left open where the match is weak. Some rows have no size entry. The others give once, few or many, or a class for an expanded clone.

TGTGCCAGCTCACCAAATCCCCTCGGGGGAAAGGGCTACACCTTC | CASSPNPLGGKGYTF | TRBV18 | many | TRBJ1-2 | 15 | .
TGTGCCAGCAGCGCAGGGTCTAATCAGCCCCAGCATTTT | CASSAGSNQPQHF | TRBV7-9 | many | TRBJ1-5 | 13 | .
TGTGCCAGCACGGTCGGGAGGGACCTTGGGGAGCAGTTCTTC | CASTVGRDLGEQFF | TRBV7-2 | many | TRBJ2-1 | 14 | TRBD2
TGTGCCAGCAGCTTACGGGGGACCTACAATGAGCAGTTCTTC | CASSLRGTYNEQFF | TRBV7-9 | many | TRBJ2-1 | 14 | .
TGTGCCAGCAGCCCGACAGGGGTGTTGGGCACTGAAGCTTTCTTT | CASSPTGVLGTEAFF | TRBV5-6 | . | TRBJ1-1 | 15 | TRBD1
TGTGCCAGCAGCCAAGGACGAAGGGAGCAGTTCTTC | CASSQGRREQFF | TRBV7-2 | . | TRBJ2-1 | 12 | .
TGTGCCAGCAGCTTAGGCAGGGCGTCTGGCTACACCTTC | CASSLGRASGYTF | TRBV7-9 | many | TRBJ1-2 | 13 | .
TGTGCCAGCCCCCCCCTACTAGCGGGGGCCCCAAATGAGCAGTTCTTC | CASPPLLAGAPNEQFF | TRBV7-9 | many | TRBJ2-1 | 16 | TRBD2
TGTGCCAGCAGCTCCCAATCCGGGACAGGGTCCGAAAAACTGTTTTTT | CASSSQSGTGSEKLFF | TRBV7-6 | many | TRBJ1-4 | 16 | TRBD1
TGCAGTGCAAGTGGGGGAAGGAGAGATACGCAGTATTTT | CSASGGRRDTQYF | TRBV20-1 | many | TRBJ2-3 | 13 | .
TGTGCCAGTCAACAGCCACCGGACAATGAGCAGTTCTTC | CASQQPPDNEQFF | TRBV9 | many | TRBJ2-1 | 13 | .
TGCAGTGCTAGCCCTTATGGGAGGGTTTCGTTGGGAAACACCATATATTTT | CSASPYGRVSLGNTIYF | TRBV20-1 | many | TRBJ1-3 | 17 | .
TGTGCCAGCAGTCCAGGGGGCCTCATAGAGTATAATTCACCCCTCCACTTT | CASSPGGLIEYNSPLHF | TRBV12-3/TRBV12-4 | few | TRBJ1-6 | 17 | TRBD1
TGTGCCAGCAGTAACTGGGGAGGCCGCTATAATTCACCCCTCCACTTT | CASSNWGGRYNSPLHF | TRBV6-2/TRBV6-3 | many | TRBJ1-6 | 16 | .
TGCAGTGCTACCAGTACCTCGGATTCACCCCTCCACTTT | CSATSTSDSPLHF | TRBV20-1 | many | TRBJ1-6 | 13 | .
TGTGCCATCAGTGAGTTCGGCGAGCAGTACTTC | CAISEFGEQYF | TRBV10-3 | many | TRBJ2-7 | 11 | .
TGTGCCTGGAGTGACGGGGGAAACACCATATATTTT | CAWSDGGNTIYF | TRBV30 | . | TRBJ1-3 | 12 | .
TGTGCCAGCAGCCTTCCCTACGAGCAGTACTTC | CASSLPYEQYF | TRBV6-2/TRBV6-3 | many | TRBJ2-7 | 11 | .
TGTGCCAGCAGCCCGCGACAGGGGACGAGTGGGGAGCAGTACTTC | CASSPRQGTSGEQYF | TRBV7-2 | many | TRBJ2-7 | 15 | TRBD1
TGCAGCGTTAGGGACAGGGCTACTAACGTAGGTGAGCAGTTCTTC | CSVRDRATNVGEQFF | TRBV29-1 | many | TRBJ2-1 | 15 | TRBD1
TGTGCCTGGACCCTATTGACCACGAGCTCCTATAATTCACCCCTCCACTTT | CAWTLLTTSSYNSPLHF | TRBV30 | few | TRBJ1-6 | 17 | .
TGTGCCAGCAGTTTGAAGGGGCCCAATGAGCAGTTCTTC | CASSLKGPNEQFF | TRBV12-3/TRBV12-4 | many | TRBJ2-1 | 13 | .
TGCAGTGCTTCCCCCGTCGGGCGGGAGCACACCGGGGAGCTGTTTTTT | CSASPVGREHTGELFF | TRBV20-1 | many | TRBJ2-2 | 16 | TRBD2
TGCAGTGCCCCAAAATGGAGCTGGAGCTCCTACAATGAGCAGTTCTTC | CSAPKWSWSSYNEQFF | TRBV20-1 | many | TRBJ2-1 | 16 | .
TGTGCCAGCAGCCAAGTAAAGGGGCAGGGTGGCGAAAAACTGTTTTTT | CASSQVKGQGGEKLFF | TRBV3-1 | many | TRBJ1-4 | 16 | .
TGTGCCACCAGCATTGAAGTGCGGGAGCAGTTCTTC | CATSIEVREQFF | TRBV15 | many | TRBJ2-1 | 12 | .
TGTGCCAGCAGCAAGACTCAGGGGAGCACAGATACGCAGTATTTT | CASSKTQGSTDTQYF | TRBV7-9 | many | TRBJ2-3 | 15 | .
TGCAGCGTTGAAGTAGGGGTTGCGCAGTATTTT | CSVEVGVAQYF | TRBV29-1 | many | TRBJ2-3 | 11 | .
TGTGCCAGCAGCCGGGACAGGGGCCCCGGGGAGCTGTTTTTT | CASSRDRGPGELFF | TRBV12-3/TRBV12-4 | many | TRBJ2-2 | 14 | TRBD1
TGTGCCACCAGTCCCTCACAAGATCAGCCCCAGCATTTT | CATSPSQDQPQHF | TRBV24-1 | many | TRBJ1-5 | 13 | .
TGTGCCAGCAGCCCAGGGTGGTCCGGCAAAAACATTCAGTACTTC | CASSPGWSGKNIQYF | TRBV11-3 | . | TRBJ2-4 | 15 | .
TGTGCCAGCAGGCCTGACAGGGCGGTTAACAATGAGCAGTTCTTC | CASRPDRAVNNEQFF | TRBV5-4 | many | TRBJ2-1 | 15 | TRBD1
TGTGCCGCCCGGAAGGGAGGCACAGATACGCAGTATTTT | CAARKGGTDTQYF | TRBV6-1 | many | TRBJ2-3 | 13 | .
TGTGCCAGCAGGGGGACAGGGGGGATCGAGCAGTACTTC | CASRGTGGIEQYF | TRBV7-6 | many | TRBJ2-7 | 13 | TRBD1
TGCAGTGTCTCAGGGGAGACCCAGTACTTC | CSVSGETQYF | TRBV20-1 | many | TRBJ2-5 | 10 | .
TGTGCCAGCAGCTTAGGGTCGGGGGCAGTCTATGGCTACACCTTC | CASSLGSGAVYGYTF | TRBV7-6 | . | TRBJ1-2 | 15 | .
TGTGCCAGTAGTATTTTGGGACAGGGTTACAATGAGCAGTTCTTC | CASSILGQGYNEQFF | TRBV19 | . | TRBJ2-1 | 15 | TRBD1
TGTGCCATCAGAGACATCGGAGATCAGCCCCAGCATTTT | CAIRDIGDQPQHF | TRBV10-3 | many | TRBJ1-5 | 13 | .
TGTGCCAGCAAAGCGGCATCTCTCCTCACAGATACGCAGTATTTT | CASKAASLLTDTQYF | TRBV12-3/TRBV12-4 | many | TRBJ2-3 | 15 | .
TGTGCCAGCAGCGTAGGTCCCATGGGAGAGACCCAGTACTTC | CASSVGPMGETQYF | TRBV9 | many | TRBJ2-5 | 14 | .
TGTGCCAGCTGGACTTTCGACAATGAGCAGTTCTTC | CASWTFDNEQFF | TRBV7-2 | many | TRBJ2-1 | 12 | .
TGTGCCAGCAGCTCGGGACAGGGCGTTTTCGGCTACACCTTC | CASSSGQGVFGYTF | TRBV7-9 | many | TRBJ1-2 | 14 | TRBD1
TGTGCCAGCGGGGACCTCGACGTGGAGACCCAGTACTTC | CASGDLDVETQYF | TRBV27 | few | TRBJ2-5 | 13 | .
TGTGCCAGCAGCACATACAATGAGCAGTTCTTC | CASSTYNEQFF | TRBV4-2 | many | TRBJ2-1 | 11 | .
TGTGCCAGCAGCGAGGGTCTGCCAGCAGATACGCAGTATTTT | CASSEGLPADTQYF | TRBV7-9 | few | TRBJ2-3 | 14 | .
TGTGCCAGCAGGCGACTTACAGGGAGTGAAGCTTTCTTT | CASRRLTGSEAFF | TRBV12-3/TRBV12-4 | many | TRBJ1-1 | 13 | .
TGCAGTGCTAGAGATCCGGGACGCAAGAATGAGCAGTTCTTC | CSARDPGRKNEQFF | TRBV20-1 | many | TRBJ2-1 | 14 | .
TGTGCCAGCAGCAAGACAGGTCCGGATTCACCCCTCCACTTT | CASSKTGPDSPLHF | TRBV14 | many | TRBJ1-6 | 14 | .
TGTGCCAGCGGCGGGGGGGGCAATCAGCCCCAGCATTTT | CASGGGGNQPQHF | TRBV28 | many | TRBJ1-5 | 13 | .
TGCGCCAGCAGCTTGGTAGGGGCTCAGGGGAATGAAAAACTGTTTTTT | CASSLVGAQGNEKLFF | TRBV5-1 | . | TRBJ1-4 | 16 | .
TGCGCCAGCAGCTTGGGCTCAGGGGGCTCGAGCCACGAGCAGTACTTC | CASSLGSGGSSHEQYF | TRBV5-1 | . | TRBJ2-7 | 16 | TRBD1
TGTGCCAGCAGTTACGGGCGTTACACTGAAGCTTTCTTT | CASSYGRYTEAFF | TRBV6-2/TRBV6-3 | many | TRBJ1-1 | 13 | .
TGTGCCAGCAGCCTCGGGACTAGCATGGAGACCCAGTACTTC | CASSLGTSMETQYF | TRBV6-1 | . | TRBJ2-5 | 14 | TRBD2
TGTGCCAGCAGCCAGCCGGCCCCCGCAGGCACAGAGACCCAGTACTTC | CASSQPAPAGTETQYF | TRBV4-2 | many | TRBJ2-5 | 16 | .
TGTGCCATCAGTGTTGACAGGGGGCAGTACGAGCAGTACTTC | CAISVDRGQYEQYF | TRBV10-3 | . | TRBJ2-7 | 14 | TRBD1
TGTGCCAGCAGCTTGGGGCTTACCCCAGCTGATACGCAGTATTTT | CASSLGLTPADTQYF | TRBV7-2 | many | TRBJ2-3 | 15 | .
TGTGCCAGCAGCCCCCTCGGCGGGACGAACACCGGGGAGCTGTTTTTT | CASSPLGGTNTGELFF | TRBV3-1 | many | TRBJ2-2 | 16 | .
TGTGCCAGCAGGAAACCGGGACAGCGAAGCACAGATACGCAGTATTTT | CASRKPGQRSTDTQYF | TRBV12-3/TRBV12-4 | many | TRBJ2-3 | 16 | TRBD1
TGTGCCAGCAGTCCGCGTCCGGCGAATCAGCCCCAGCATTTT | CASSPRPANQPQHF | TRBV12-3/TRBV12-4 | many | TRBJ1-5 | 14 | .
TGTGCCAGCAGCGTAGCAGGACAGTCCTACAATGAGCAGTTCTTC | CASSVAGQSYNEQFF | TRBV9 | many | TRBJ2-1 | 15 | .